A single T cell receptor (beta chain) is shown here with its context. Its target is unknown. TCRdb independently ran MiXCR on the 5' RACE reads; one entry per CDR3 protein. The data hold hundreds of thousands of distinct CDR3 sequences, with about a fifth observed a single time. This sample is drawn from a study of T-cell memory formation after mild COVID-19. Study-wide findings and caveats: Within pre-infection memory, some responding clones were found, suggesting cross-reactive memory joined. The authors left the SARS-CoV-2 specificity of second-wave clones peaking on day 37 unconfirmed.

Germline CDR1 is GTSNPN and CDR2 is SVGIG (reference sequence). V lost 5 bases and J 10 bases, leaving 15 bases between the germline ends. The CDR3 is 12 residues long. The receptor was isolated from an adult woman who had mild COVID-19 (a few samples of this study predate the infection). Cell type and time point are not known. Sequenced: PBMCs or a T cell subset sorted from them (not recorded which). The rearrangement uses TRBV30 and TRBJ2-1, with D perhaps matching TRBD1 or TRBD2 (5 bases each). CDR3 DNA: TGTGCCTGGTGGGGATCGGGACCCGAGCAGTTCTTC. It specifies CAWWGSGPEQFF.